These 11 T cell receptor beta chains share one sample of origin, sequenced in a study of T-cell memory formation after mild COVID-19. TCRdb ran MiXCR on the 5' RACE reads and lists one entry per CDR3 protein. The sample has 150,000 to 200,000 distinct CDR3 sequences, roughly 30% seen once. The sample consisted of PBMCs or a T cell subset sorted from them (not recorded which). These receptors all stem from an adult woman who had mild COVID-19 (a few samples of this study predate the infection). Cell type and time point are not known.

The chain combines TRBV3-1 with TRBJ2-2, with 11 bases identical to TRBD2. This CDR3 is 15 amino acids long. V shed 4 bases, J shed 7 bases, and the junction held 5 bases outside the gene matches. Germline values: CDR1 LGHDT, CDR2 YNNKEL (reference sequence). The DNA of the CDR3 is TGTGCCAGCAGCCCCGACGGACTAGCGGGCGGGGAGCTGTTTTTT. Encoded protein: CASSPDGLAGGELFF.

A single count supports this clonotype. The rearrangement links TRBV5-5 to TRBJ2-7, with a tentative D call TRBD2 (6 bases). V dropped 0 bases and J dropped 7 bases, with 17 bases sitting between them. This CDR3 region has 15 residues. CDR1 is SGHKS, CDR2 YYEKEE, per germline (reference sequence). CDR3 DNA sequence: TGTGCCAGCAGCTTGGGACTAGGGACCCCTGCGGAGCAGTACTTC. Translation: CASSLGLGTPAEQYF. Full variable domain (rest looked up from reference TRBV5-5 and TRBJ2-7): DAGVTQSPTHLIKTRGQQVTLRCSPISGHKSVSWYQQVLGQGPQFIFQYYEKEERGRGNFPDRFSARQFPNYSSELNVNALLLGDSALYLCASSLGLGTPAEQYFGPGTRLTVT.

V usage is TRBV7-6 and J usage is TRBJ1-5, with no clear D. There are 13 residues in the CDR3. The V and J ends lost 4 bases and 4 bases respectively, with 8 bases between them. Germline CDR1 SGHVS, CDR2 FNYEAQ. In nucleotides, the CDR3 is TGTGCCAGCAGCTCCTACAAAAATCAGCCCCAGCATTTT. This codes for CASSSYKNQPQHF. Variable domain in full (rest from reference TRBV7-6 and TRBJ1-5): GAGVSQSPRYKVTKRGQDVALRCDPISGHVSLYWYRQALGQGPEFLTYFNYEAQQDKSGLPNDRFSAERPEGSISTLTIQRTEQRDSAMYRCASSSYKNQPQHFGDGTRLSIL.

The chain carries TRBV24-1 and TRBJ2-7; 8 nucleotides align to TRBD1. The germline CDR1 and CDR2 sequences are KGHDR and SFDVKD. The CDR3 spans 15 residues. V lost 4 bases, J lost 5 bases, and 9 bases stayed unmatched. The CDR3 region has the DNA TGTGCCACCAGTGAACCCAGACAGGGGAGCCACGAGCAGTACTTC. Amino acids: CATSEPRQGSHEQYF.

This clonotype showed up just a few times. The CDR3, as DNA: TGCAGCGTCCAGCGGAACACTGAAGCTTTCTTT. Protein product: CSVQRNTEAFF. The chain links TRBV29-1 to TRBJ1-1; D is unclear. Germline V CDR1 and CDR2: SQVTM, ANQGSEA. This CDR3 region has 11 residues. V lost 6 bases and J lost 1, with 6 bases in between.

This clonotype was seen a few times. This chain links TRBV29-1 with TRBJ2-7, with D hard to call. Germline CDR1 is SQVTM and CDR2 is ANQGSEA. The V end was cut by 4 bases, the J end by 5 bases, with 9 bases between. The CDR3 runs to 11 residues. The CDR3 loop is CSVGRVHEQYF. Here the CDR3 DNA reads TGCAGCGTTGGTCGGGTACACGAGCAGTACTTC.

This clonotype was seen a few times. The chain employs TRBV7-9 and TRBJ2-5; the match to TRBD1 covers 9 bases. The V gene end was trimmed by 0 bases and the J gene end by 5 bases; junction bases not matched to a gene: 7. The germline V gene encodes CDR1 SEHNR and CDR2 FQNEAQ (reference sequence). CDR3 length equals 16 residues. The CDR3 nucleotides are TGTGCCAGCAGCTTAGCCCGGGACAGGGTTTCGGAGACCCAGTACTTC. Its protein is CASSLARDRVSETQYF.

This chain joins TRBV14 and TRBJ2-1, with 9 bases matching TRBD1. With 3 bases clipped from V and 7 bases from J, the junction kept 7 bases outside the gene matches. The CDR3 contains 15 residues. The germline gives CDR1 SGHDN, CDR2 FVKESK. As DNA, the CDR3 is TGTGCCAGCAGCCATCGGGACAGGGTGTCAAATGAGCAGTTCTTC. Protein sequence: CASSHRDRVSNEQFF.

J is TRBJ2-4 and V is TRBV7-9; 10 bases match TRBD2. The CDR3 is 14 amino acids. With V trimmed by 5 bases and J by 5 bases, 3 bases remained unmatched. Germline-derived CDR1 and CDR2 are SEHNR and FQNEAQ (reference sequence). Here the CDR3 reads CASSPTSGENIQYF. CDR3 coding DNA: TGTGCCAGCAGCCCTACTAGCGGGGAAAACATTCAGTACTTC.

The gene calls are TRBV5-1 and TRBJ1-1, with 8 bases aligning to TRBD1. The germline CDR1 and CDR2 sequences are SGHRS and YFSETQ. The CDR3 consists of 16 residues. With V trimmed by 4 bases and J by 7 bases, 15 bases remained unmatched. The CDR3 bases are TGCGCCAGCAGCCTGGGCGTCGGGACAGGACTTATTGAAGCTTTCTTT. Protein: CASSLGVGTGLIEAFF.

In its sample, this clonotype was seen a few times. This chain joins TRBV30 and TRBJ1-6; D unclear. Germline CDR1 reads GTSNPN; CDR2 reads SVGIG (reference sequence). V shed 0 bases and J shed 7 bases, with 10 bases lying between them. This CDR3 is 14 amino acids long. In nucleotides, the CDR3 is TGTGCCTGGAGTGTAGAGGTCCAAAATTCACCCCTCCACTTT. Amino acids: CAWSVEVQNSPLHF.